A single sample is the source of the 12 T cell receptor beta chains below, sequenced in a study of molecular identifiers for immune sequencing clone quantification. TCRdb analysed the PCR reads with MiXCR anew, one entry per CDR3 protein. The table shows about 640,000 distinct CDR3 sequences, with 20% occurring only once. Sequencing was performed on naive CD8+ T cells from blood, with Jurkat cell RNA spiked in. Noted subset: FACS-sorted CD8+CD4-CCR7+CD45RA+ naive T cells. The receptors shown here come from a human donor in good health. Some libraries in this study had Jurkat cell RNA spiked in.

Written as DNA, the CDR3 is TGTGCCAGCAGCTTGGAAGGGGTAGCTAACTATGGCTACACCTTC. Translating it yields CASSLEGVANYGYTF. The chain carries TRBV5-6 and TRBJ1-2, with D possibly matching TRBD1 (5 bases). The germline V gene has CDR1 SGHDT and CDR2 YYEEEE. V dropped 0 bases and J dropped 0 bases, with 9 bases sitting between them. The CDR3 length is 15 residues. The full variable domain, completed using reference TRBV5-6 and TRBJ1-2, is DAGVTQSPTHLIKTRGQQVTLRCSPKSGHDTVSWYQQALGQGPQFIFQYYEEEERQRGNFPDRFSGHQFPNYSSELNVNALLLGDSALYLCASSLEGVANYGYTFGSGTRLTVV.

This clonotype was seen repeatedly, ten times or more. The chain joins TRBV5-4 to TRBJ2-1, with a tentative D call TRBD2 (5 bases). V lost 5 bases and J lost 0, with 12 bases in between. Germline-derived CDR1 and CDR2 are SGHNT and YYREEE (reference sequence). The length of the CDR3 is 15 residues. The CDR3 sequence is CASSQLDLSYNEQFF. The CDR3, as DNA: TGTGCCAGCAGTCAACTAGACCTCTCCTACAATGAGCAGTTCTTC.

This clonotype was picked up many times. This chain joins TRBV7-9 and TRBJ2-3; tentative D call: TRBD1 (5 bases). Trimming took 4 bases from V and 5 from J, leaving 13 bases between them. There are 14 residues in the CDR3. The V gene's germline CDR1 is SEHNR and CDR2 FQNEAQ (reference sequence). The CDR3 is CASSSTRVGDTQYF. The CDR3, as DNA: TGTGCCAGCAGCTCAACCAGGGTAGGAGATACGCAGTATTTT.

This clonotype turned up a few times. J is TRBJ2-7 and V is TRBV30, with D perhaps assigned TRBD1 or TRBD2 (5 bases each). CDR1 is GTSNPN and CDR2 is SVGIG in the germline V gene (reference sequence). This CDR3 has 14 residues. Trimming pared 3 bases from V and 3 bases from J, leaving 15 bases between. In nucleotides, the CDR3 is TGTGCCTGGAGCTACTCGGGACCGGACTACGAGCAGTACTTC. Amino acid sequence: CAWSYSGPDYEQYF.

CDR3 amino acids: CRGGTDGYEQYF. CDR3 nucleotides: TGCAGGGGTGGGACAGACGGTTACGAGCAGTACTTC. The chain couples TRBV29-1 to TRBJ2-7, with 7 bases matching TRBD1. CDR3 size: 12 residues. CDR1 SQVTM and CDR2 ANQGSEA come from the germline V gene.

This clonotype came up many times. This chain connects TRBV11-2 to TRBJ2-3; no clear D. V lost 0 bases to trimming and J lost 0 bases, with 7 bases between them. CDR3 length: 15 residues. CDR1 SGHAT and CDR2 FQNNGV come from the germline V gene. DNA of the CDR3: TGTGCCAGCAGCTTAGAGGGGTTTAGCACAGATACGCAGTATTTT. Translating it yields CASSLEGFSTDTQYF.

Only a few counts were recorded for this clonotype. This chain connects TRBV7-9 to TRBJ2-7; maybe TRBD2 (5 bases). From germline, CDR1 is SEHNR and CDR2 FQNEAQ (reference sequence). V lost 4 bases, J lost 0 bases, and 7 bases lay in between. The CDR3 covers 13 residues. Written as DNA, the CDR3 is TGTGCCAGCAGCTCCGAGGGCTCCTACGAGCAGTACTTC. Its translation: CASSSEGSYEQYF. Combining the CDR3 with reference TRBV7-9 and TRBJ2-7 gives the whole variable domain DTGVSQNPRHKITKRGQNVTFRCDPISEHNRLYWYRQTLGQGPEFLTYFQNEAQLEKSRLLSDRFSAERPKGSFSTLEIQRTEQGDSAMYLCASSSEGSYEQYFGPGTRLTVT.

On this clonotype: One base away lies a much larger clone, so this may be a sequencing read error. The chain has TRBV21-1 and TRBJ2-2; TRBD1 is taken as the D call from the table, unchecked against the DNA. TRBV21-1 is reported as a pseudogene. This CDR3 contains 17 residues. The DNA for the CDR3 is TGTGCCAGCAGCTTTCCCCCGGACCCGAAGAACACCGGGGAGCTGTTTTTT. Translating it yields CASSFPPDPKNTGELFF.

This clonotype was seen repeatedly, ten times or more. The J gene is TRBJ2-3, the V gene TRBV6-2 or TRBV6-3; D uncertain. With 1 base removed from V and 4 bases from J, the gap between germline ends came to 3 bases. The CDR3 loop spans 12 amino acids. From germline, CDR1 is MNHEY and CDR2 SVGEGT. In DNA form, the CDR3 reads TGTGCCAGCAGTTACTACTCAGATACGCAGTATTTT. As protein: CASSYYSDTQYF.

This chain links TRBV7-6 with TRBJ2-5, with D perhaps TRBD1 (5 bases). The length of the CDR3 is 15 residues. The germline gives CDR1 SGHVS, CDR2 FNYEAQ. V shed 5 bases and J shed 5 bases, with 18 bases lying between them. The CDR3 DNA reads TGTGCCAGCAGCCGCACCGCGCAGGGCTGGGAGACCCAGTACTTC. It is translated as CASSRTAQGWETQYF.

V is TRBV7-6 and J is TRBJ2-7; 8 bases agree with TRBD1. J was trimmed by 2 bases and V by 0 bases; bases with no gene match: 6. Germline V gene sequence: CDR1 SGHVS, CDR2 FNYEAQ. The CDR3 contains 16 residues. The DNA for the CDR3 is TGTGCCAGCAGCTTAGCGCAGGGGGCGCTTGCCTACGAGCAGTACTTC. This sequence encodes CASSLAQGALAYEQYF.

The sample holds many counts of this clonotype. The chain joins TRBV7-9 to TRBJ1-2, with D tentatively TRBD1 (5 bases). The CDR3 sequence is 14 residues long. Per germline, CDR1 SEHNR and CDR2 FQNEAQ (reference sequence). V lost 3 bases and J lost 8, with 16 bases in between. In DNA form, the CDR3 reads TGTGCCAGCAGCTTCGACAGCCCTGCTATCGGCTACACCTTC. Translating gives CASSFDSPAIGYTF.